The rows below give T cell receptor beta chains drawn from one sample of a study of graft-versus-host responses after intestinal transplantation. Assay used: immunoSEQ multiplex PCR; TCRdb lists only in-frame clones, some missing. Among just over 70,000 clones listed, over 70% were seen once. Antigens for these TCRs are unknown. This sample comprised unstimulated CD4+ T cells sorted from spleen or lymph node cells, obtained before transplant. The receptor source for this set is a human donor who was the organ donor for an intestinal transplant. CDR3s include the opening cysteine and the closing phenylalanine or tryptophan. A D gene is named only where the DNA matches it firmly. Expanded clones are given a class, and other clones once, few, many or no size at all.

V	J	D	size	CDR3	DNA
TRBV7-3	TRBJ1-1	NA	NA	CASSSLGGRAMNTEAFF	TGTGCCAGCAGCTCTCTAGGAGGGCGGGCCATGAACACTGAAGCTTTCTTT
TRBV10-1	TRBJ1-1	TRBD1	NA	CASSEERGPDTEAFF	TGCGCCAGCAGTGAGGAGAGGGGGCCGGACACTGAAGCTTTCTTT
TRBV6-1	TRBJ1-5	TRBD1	NA	CASRGTGEGQPQHF	TGTGCCAGCAGGGGGACAGGCGAGGGTCAGCCCCAGCATTTT
TRBV7-9	TRBJ1-6	TRBD1	NA	CASSLDRDRAHSPLHF	TGTGCCAGCAGCTTAGACAGGGACAGGGCTCATTCACCCCTCCACTTT
TRBV10-3	TRBJ1-2	TRBD1	NA	CAISGQGWGYTF	TGTGCCATCAGCGGACAGGGTTGGGGCTACACCTTC
TRBV28	TRBJ1-4	NA	NA	CASSSRVEKLFF	TGTGCCAGCAGCTCAAGAGTTGAAAAACTGTTTTTT
TRBV18	TRBJ1-2	TRBD1	NA	CASSPGQANLYTF	TGTGCCAGCTCACCCGGACAGGCTAACCTCTACACCTTC
TRBV9	TRBJ1-5	NA	NA	CASSVGHDSNQPQHF	TGTGCCAGCAGCGTCGGACATGATAGCAATCAGCCCCAGCATTTT
TRBV30	TRBJ1-2	TRBD1	NA	CAWSPGTVAF	TGTGCCTGGAGTCCCGGGACAGTTGCCTTC
TRBV28	TRBJ2-2	NA	NA	CASSSLDRLNTGELFF	TGCGCCAGCAGTTCCCTAGACAGGCTGAACACCGGGGAGCTGTTTTTT
TRBV29-1	TRBJ2-3	TRBD2	NA	CSGRGGRDRTDTQYF	TGCAGCGGCCGGGGAGGGAGGGACCGCACAGATACGCAGTATTTT
TRBV2	TRBJ1-2	NA	NA	CASSNTAQYGYTF	TGTGCCAGCAGTAATACAGCTCAATATGGCTACACCTTC
TRBV28	TRBJ1-2	NA	NA	CASSLDLGGGGYTF	TGTGCCAGCAGTTTAGATCTGGGGGGGGGTGGCTACACCTTC
TRBV29-1	TRBJ1-2	NA	NA	CSVERQGTNYGYTF	TGCAGCGTTGAACGCCAGGGTACTAACTATGGCTACACCTTC
TRBV6-6	TRBJ1-1	NA	few	CASSANRAETEAFF	TGTGCCAGCAGCGCGAACAGGGCAGAAACTGAAGCTTTCTTT
TRBV6-5	TRBJ1-1	NA	once	CASRRHGSNTEAFF	TGTGCCAGCAGGCGACATGGATCGAACACTGAAGCTTTCTTT
TRBV6-5	TRBJ2-2	TRBD1	NA	CASSLRTGGTGELFF	TGTGCCAGCAGTCTCAGGACAGGGGGCACCGGGGAGCTGTTTTTT
TRBV4-3	TRBJ1-2	NA	once	CASSHADRPNYGYTF	TGCGCCAGCAGCCACGCAGACAGACCCAACTATGGCTACACCTTC
TRBV4-1	TRBJ1-6	NA	NA	CASSQEITARDSPLHF	TGCGCCAGCAGCCAAGAGATTACCGCCAGGGATTCACCCCTCCACTTT
TRBV4-2	TRBJ1-3	TRBD1	NA	CASRRQGGNTIYF	TGTGCCAGCAGGCGACAGGGAGGAAACACCATATATTTT
TRBV18	TRBJ2-5	NA	NA	CASSPEETQYF	TGTGCCAGCTCACCGGAGGAGACCCAGTACTTC
TRBV5-4	TRBJ2-2	NA	NA	CASSSRGGDTGELFF	TGTGCCAGCAGCTCCCGAGGGGGGGACACCGGGGAGCTGTTTTTT
TRBV7-2	TRBJ2-5	NA	NA	CASSLSVAFDGETQYF	TGTGCCAGCAGCCTAAGTGTAGCCTTCGACGGAGAGACCCAGTACTTC
TRBV30	TRBJ1-6	TRBD1	NA	CAWSVTRGHSPLHF	TGTGCCTGGAGTGTAACCAGGGGGCATTCACCCCTCCACTTT
TRBV2	TRBJ2-1	NA	NA	CASDPRGNEQFF	TGTGCCAGCGATCCTAGGGGAAATGAGCAGTTCTTC
TRBV30	TRBJ1-5	TRBD1	NA	CAWSLGTGFNQPQHF	TGTGCCTGGAGTTTAGGGACAGGGTTCAATCAGCCCCAGCATTTT
TRBV7-3	TRBJ2-3	TRBD1	NA	CASSYYRDRGDTQYF	TGTGCCAGCAGCTATTACCGGGACAGAGGAGATACGCAGTATTTT
TRBV10-3	TRBJ1-4	NA	NA	CAISESLKEKLFF	TGTGCCATCAGTGAGTCGCTAAAAGAAAAACTGTTTTTT
TRBV4-2	TRBJ1-2	NA	NA	CASSQDGVDYGYTF	TGTGCCAGCAGCCAAGACGGGGTGGACTATGGCTACACCTTC
TRBV6-5	TRBJ2-2	NA	NA	CASRFRQGSTGELFF	TGTGCCAGCAGATTTCGGCAGGGTTCCACCGGGGAGCTGTTTTTT
TRBV6-1	TRBJ2-2	NA	few	CASEQGNTGELFF	TGTGCCAGCGAACAGGGGAACACCGGGGAGCTGTTTTTT
TRBV28	TRBJ1-1	NA	NA	CASRGDMNTEAFF	TGTGCCAGCAGAGGGGACATGAACACTGAAGCTTTCTTT
TRBV6-6	TRBJ1-6	TRBD1	NA	CASSYKGASSPLHF	TGTGCCAGCAGTTACAAGGGGGCTAGTTCACCCCTCCACTTT
TRBV19	TRBJ2-5	NA	few	CASRPGPGQETQYF	TGTGCCAGTCGACCCGGTCCAGGCCAAGAGACCCAGTACTTC
TRBV30	TRBJ2-1	NA	NA	CAWSVLRGDNEQFF	TGTGCCTGGAGTGTACTCAGGGGCGACAATGAGCAGTTCTTC
TRBV2	TRBJ2-5	TRBD1	NA	CASSRQGYQETQYF	TGTGCCAGCAGCCGACAGGGGTACCAAGAGACCCAGTACTTC
TRBV6-5	TRBJ1-3	NA	NA	CASSGGMSGNTIYF	TGTGCCAGCAGCGGGGGAATGTCTGGAAACACCATATATTTT
TRBV28	TRBJ2-6	NA	NA	CASSSPAGANVLTF	TGTGCCAGCAGTTCCCCGGCTGGGGCCAACGTCCTGACTTTC
TRBV7-2	TRBJ2-3	NA	NA	CASSLSVAQTTTDTQYF	TGTGCCAGCAGCTTATCGGTAGCTCAAACCACCACAGATACGCAGTATTTT
TRBV7-6	TRBJ1-4	NA	NA	CASSLDGGEKLFF	TGTGCCAGCAGCCTAGACGGAGGTGAAAAACTGTTTTTT
TRBV7-2	TRBJ1-6	TRBD1	few	CASSRMDRGGNSPLHF	TGTGCCAGCAGCCGGATGGACAGGGGAGGAAATTCACCCCTCCACTTT
TRBV30	TRBJ1-5	NA	NA	CALQERLGQPQHF	TGTGCCTTACAGGAACGATTAGGTCAGCCCCAGCATTTT
TRBV19	TRBJ1-2	TRBD1	NA	CATRDRQNYGYTF	TGTGCCACCCGGGACAGGCAAAACTATGGCTACACCTTC
TRBV5-4	TRBJ1-1	TRBD1	NA	CASSPRSRTGEEAFF	TGTGCCAGCAGCCCCAGATCCCGAACAGGGGAAGAAGCTTTCTTT
TRBV19	TRBJ1-4	NA	NA	CASTIRGYEKLFF	TGTGCCAGTACCATCAGGGGATACGAAAAACTGTTTTTT
TRBV5-1	TRBJ1-4	NA	NA	CASSRQADNEKLFF	TGCGCCAGCAGCCGACAGGCAGATAATGAAAAACTGTTTTTT
TRBV20-1	TRBJ1-2	TRBD1	once	CSANPGTGKTF	TGCAGTGCCAACCCCGGGACAGGTAAAACCTTC
TRBV28	TRBJ1-6	NA	NA	CASSLVASPTPLHF	TGTGCCAGCAGTTTAGTAGCGTCCCCGACGCCCCTCCACTTT